This entry concerns a single TCR beta chain. Its antigen is still unknown. This sample was taken from a study of cytomegalovirus exposure and HLA in healthy donors. Overall study results and limits: About 87% or about 30% of the time was how often most TCR beta V segments were productive, according to an earlier analysis. Later on, a genetic analysis was performed. It linked a missense variant in DCLRE1C with V- and J-gene trimming of TCR beta. It was likely that a cluster of highly shared sequence variants was a sequencing artifact.

With 60 Vbeta and 13 Jbeta primers, the PCR was carried out. Repertoires were generated with immunoSEQ multiplex PCR, while TCRdb's copy carries only in-frame clones and drops some. The sample holds approximately 140,000 clones, 65% to 80% seen once. The CDR3 is 16 residues long. Germline V CDR1 and CDR2: MGHRA, YSYEKL. The germline V and J ends were trimmed by 10 bases and 4 bases, with 25 bases remaining between them. The genes are TRBV4-1 and TRBJ2-5; weak D call: TRBD2 (6 bases). The source is a woman under 30 in good health and CMV-seronegative. Sequencing was performed on PBMCs. CDR3 sequence reads: CAISRGARGGVETQYF. CDR3 coding DNA: TGCGCCATCTCCCGCGGGGCGAGAGGAGGTGTAGAGACCCAGTACTTC.